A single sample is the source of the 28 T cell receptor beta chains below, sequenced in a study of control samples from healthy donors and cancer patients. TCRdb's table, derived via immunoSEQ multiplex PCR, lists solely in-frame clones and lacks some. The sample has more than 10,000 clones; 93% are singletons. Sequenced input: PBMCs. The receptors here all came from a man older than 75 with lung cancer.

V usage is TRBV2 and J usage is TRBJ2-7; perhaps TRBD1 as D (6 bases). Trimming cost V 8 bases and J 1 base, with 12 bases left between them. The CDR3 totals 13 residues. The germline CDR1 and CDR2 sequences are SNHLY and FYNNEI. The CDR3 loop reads CASGRGKSYEQYF. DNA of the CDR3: TGTGCCAGCGGCAGGGGTAAATCCTACGAGCAGTACTTC.

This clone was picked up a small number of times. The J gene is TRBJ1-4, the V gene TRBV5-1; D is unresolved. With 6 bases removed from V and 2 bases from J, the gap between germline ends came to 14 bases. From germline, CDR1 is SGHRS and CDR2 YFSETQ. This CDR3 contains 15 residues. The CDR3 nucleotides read TGCGCCAGCAAAGTCCCGCTTGGCACTAATGAAAAACTGTTTTTT. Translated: CASKVPLGTNEKLFF. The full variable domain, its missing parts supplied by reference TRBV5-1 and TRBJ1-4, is KAGVTQTPRYLIKTRGQQVTLSCSPISGHRSVSWYQQTPGQGLQFLFEYFSETQRNKGNFPGRFSGRQFSNSRSEMNVSTLELGDSALYLCASKVPLGTNEKLFFGSGTQLSVL.

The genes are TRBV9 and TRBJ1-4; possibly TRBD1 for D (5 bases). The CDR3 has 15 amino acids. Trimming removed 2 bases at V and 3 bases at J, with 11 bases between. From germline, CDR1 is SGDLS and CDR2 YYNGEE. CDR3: CASSVSGRANEKLFF. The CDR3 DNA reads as TGTGCCAGCAGCGTCTCAGGGCGGGCTAATGAAAAACTGTTTTTT.

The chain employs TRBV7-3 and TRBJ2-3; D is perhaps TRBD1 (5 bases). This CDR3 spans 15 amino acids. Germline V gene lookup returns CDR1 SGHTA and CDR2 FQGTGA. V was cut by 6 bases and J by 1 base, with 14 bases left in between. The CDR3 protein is CASSAQVGGTDTQYF. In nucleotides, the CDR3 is TGTGCCAGCAGTGCACAGGTTGGGGGCACAGATACGCAGTATTTT.

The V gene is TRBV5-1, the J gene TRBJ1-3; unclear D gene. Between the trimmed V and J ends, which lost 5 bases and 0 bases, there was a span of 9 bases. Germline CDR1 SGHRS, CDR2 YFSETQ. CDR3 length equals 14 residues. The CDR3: CASREGFSGNTIYF. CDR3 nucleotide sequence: TGCGCCAGCAGAGAAGGCTTCTCTGGAAACACCATATATTTT.

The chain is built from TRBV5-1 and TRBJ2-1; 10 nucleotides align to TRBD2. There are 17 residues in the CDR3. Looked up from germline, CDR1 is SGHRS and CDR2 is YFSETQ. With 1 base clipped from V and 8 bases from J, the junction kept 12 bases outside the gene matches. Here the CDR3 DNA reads TGCGCCAGCAGCTTGTTCAGCGGGGGGGCAGTGGGCCATGAGCAGTTCTTC. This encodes CASSLFSGGAVGHEQFF.

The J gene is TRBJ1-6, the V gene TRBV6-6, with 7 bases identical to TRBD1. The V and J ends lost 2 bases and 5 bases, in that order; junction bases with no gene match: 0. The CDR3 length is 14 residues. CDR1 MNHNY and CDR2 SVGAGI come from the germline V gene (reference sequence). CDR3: CASSYGTDNSPLHF. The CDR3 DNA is TGTGCCAGCAGTTACGGGACAGATAATTCACCCCTCCACTTT.

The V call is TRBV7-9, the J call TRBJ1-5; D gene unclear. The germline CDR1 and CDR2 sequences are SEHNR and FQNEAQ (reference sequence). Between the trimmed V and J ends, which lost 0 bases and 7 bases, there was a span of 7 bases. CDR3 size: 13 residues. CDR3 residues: CASSLAEGQPQHF. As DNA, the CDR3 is TGTGCCAGCAGCTTAGCGGAAGGGCAGCCCCAGCATTTT.

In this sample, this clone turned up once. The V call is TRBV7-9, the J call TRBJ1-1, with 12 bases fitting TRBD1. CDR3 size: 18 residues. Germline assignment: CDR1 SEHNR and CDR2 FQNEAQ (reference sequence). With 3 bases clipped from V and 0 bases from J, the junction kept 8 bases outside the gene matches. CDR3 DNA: TGTGCCAGCAGCTTTGGGACAGGGGGCTCAAGTGTGAACACTGAAGCTTTCTTT. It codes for CASSFGTGGSSVNTEAFF.

DNA of the CDR3: TGTGCCAGCACTCTTCCCTTATCTGGGGCCAACGTCCTGACTTTC. It yields the protein CASTLPLSGANVLTF. V usage is TRBV7-3 and J usage is TRBJ2-6; D is ambiguous. The CDR3 covers 15 residues. Germline V lookup: CDR1 SGHTA, CDR2 FQGTGA. The V and J ends lost 7 bases and 1 base respectively, with 11 bases between them.

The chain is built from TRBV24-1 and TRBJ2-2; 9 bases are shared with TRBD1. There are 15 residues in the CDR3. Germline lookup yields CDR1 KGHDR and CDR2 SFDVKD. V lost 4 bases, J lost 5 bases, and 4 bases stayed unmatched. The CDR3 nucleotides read TGTGCCACCAGTGACCCAGGACAGGGGACCGGGGAGCTGTTTTTT. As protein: CATSDPGQGTGELFF.

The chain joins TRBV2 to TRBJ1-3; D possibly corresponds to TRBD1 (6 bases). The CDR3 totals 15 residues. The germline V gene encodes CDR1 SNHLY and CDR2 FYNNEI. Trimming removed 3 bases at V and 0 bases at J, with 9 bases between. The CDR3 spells CASSDGQFSGNTIYF. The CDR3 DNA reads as TGTGCCAGCAGTGATGGACAGTTCTCTGGAAACACCATATATTTT.

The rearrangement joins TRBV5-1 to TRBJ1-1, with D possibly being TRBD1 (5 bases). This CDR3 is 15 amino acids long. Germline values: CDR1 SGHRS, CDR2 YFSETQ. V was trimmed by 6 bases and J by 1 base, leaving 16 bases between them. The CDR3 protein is CASTHPETGNTEAFF. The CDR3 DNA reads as TGCGCCAGCACCCACCCTGAAACAGGGAACACTGAAGCTTTCTTT.

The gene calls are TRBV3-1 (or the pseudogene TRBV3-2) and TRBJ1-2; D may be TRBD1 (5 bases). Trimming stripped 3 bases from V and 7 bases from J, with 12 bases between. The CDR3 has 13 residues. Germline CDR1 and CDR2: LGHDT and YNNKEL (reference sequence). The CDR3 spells CASSQIGASGYTF. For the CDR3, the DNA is TGTGCCAGCAGCCAGATCGGGGCCAGTGGCTACACCTTC.

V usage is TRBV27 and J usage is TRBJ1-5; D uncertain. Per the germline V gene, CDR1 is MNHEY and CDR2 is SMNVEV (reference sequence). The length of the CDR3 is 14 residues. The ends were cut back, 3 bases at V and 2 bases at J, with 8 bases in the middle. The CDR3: CASSFGSGNQPQHF. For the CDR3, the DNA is TGTGCCAGCAGTTTTGGGTCCGGCAATCAGCCCCAGCATTTT.

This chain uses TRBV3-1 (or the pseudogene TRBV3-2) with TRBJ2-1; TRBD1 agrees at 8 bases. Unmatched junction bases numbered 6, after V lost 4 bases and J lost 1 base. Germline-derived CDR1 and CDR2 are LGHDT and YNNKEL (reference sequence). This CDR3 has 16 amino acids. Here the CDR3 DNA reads TGTGCCAGCAGCCCCACGAGACAGGGGTCCTACAATGAGCAGTTCTTC. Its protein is CASSPTRQGSYNEQFF.

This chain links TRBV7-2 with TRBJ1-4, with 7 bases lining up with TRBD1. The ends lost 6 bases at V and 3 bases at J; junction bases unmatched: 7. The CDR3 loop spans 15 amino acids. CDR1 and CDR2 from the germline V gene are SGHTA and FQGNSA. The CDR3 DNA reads TGTGCCAGCAGGCAACCAACAGGGGCTAATGAAAAACTGTTTTTT. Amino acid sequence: CASRQPTGANEKLFF.

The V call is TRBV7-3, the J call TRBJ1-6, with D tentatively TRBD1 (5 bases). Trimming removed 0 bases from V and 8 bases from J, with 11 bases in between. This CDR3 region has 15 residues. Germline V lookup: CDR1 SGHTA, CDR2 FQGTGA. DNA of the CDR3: TGTGCCAGCAGCTTAACTCTTCAGGGCGATTCACCCCTCCACTTT. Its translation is CASSLTLQGDSPLHF.

The CDR3 spells CASSLRRQETQYF. The CDR3 coding sequence is TGTGCCAGCAGCTTAAGGCGGCAAGAGACCCAGTACTTC. The chain couples TRBV7-3 to TRBJ2-5; the D is unclear. This CDR3 spans 13 amino acids. Trimming pared 1 base from V and 2 bases from J, leaving 5 bases between. Germline V gene sequence: CDR1 SGHTA, CDR2 FQGTGA. The full variable domain, rest sourced from reference TRBV7-3 and TRBJ2-5, is GAGVSQTPSNKVTEKGKYVELRCDPISGHTALYWYRQSLGQGPEFLIYFQGTGAADDSGLPNDRFFAVRPEGSVSTLKIQRTERGDSAVYLCASSLRRQETQYFGPGTRLLVL.

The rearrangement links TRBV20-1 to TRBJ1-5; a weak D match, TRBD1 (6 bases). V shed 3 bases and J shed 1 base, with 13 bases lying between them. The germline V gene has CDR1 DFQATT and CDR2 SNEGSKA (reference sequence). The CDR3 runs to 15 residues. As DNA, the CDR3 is TGCAGTGCTAGTCCGACAGGACGGAGCAATCAGCCCCAGCATTTT. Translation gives CSASPTGRSNQPQHF.

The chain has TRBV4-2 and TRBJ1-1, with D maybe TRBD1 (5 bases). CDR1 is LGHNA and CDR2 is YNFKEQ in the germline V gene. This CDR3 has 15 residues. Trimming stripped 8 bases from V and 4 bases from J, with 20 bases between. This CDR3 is CASDKRGQRGTEAFF. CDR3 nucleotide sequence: TGTGCCAGCGATAAGAGGGGCCAGAGGGGCACTGAAGCTTTCTTT.

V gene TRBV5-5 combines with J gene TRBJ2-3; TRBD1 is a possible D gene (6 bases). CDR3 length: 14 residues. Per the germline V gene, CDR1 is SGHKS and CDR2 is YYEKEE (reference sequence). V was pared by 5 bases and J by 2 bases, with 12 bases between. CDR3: CASSLGTYTDTQYF. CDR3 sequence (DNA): TGTGCCAGCAGTTTAGGGACATACACAGATACGCAGTATTTT.

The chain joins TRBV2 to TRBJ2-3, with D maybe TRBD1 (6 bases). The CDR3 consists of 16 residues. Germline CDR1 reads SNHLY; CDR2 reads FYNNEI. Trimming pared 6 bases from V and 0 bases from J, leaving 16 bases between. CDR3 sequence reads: CASRQGQSTSTDTQYF. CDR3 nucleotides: TGTGCCAGCAGGCAAGGACAGTCAACTAGCACAGATACGCAGTATTTT. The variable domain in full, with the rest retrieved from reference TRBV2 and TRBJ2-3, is EPEVTQTPSHQVTQMGQEVILRCVPISNHLYFYWYRQILGQKVEFLVSFYNNEISEKSEIFDDQFSVERPDGSNFTLKIRSTKLEDSAMYFCASRQGQSTSTDTQYFGPGTRLTVL.

In nucleotides, the CDR3 is TGTGCCAGCAGTCGCCAGGTAGGGGGCCTCTATAATTCACCCCTCCACTTT. It is translated as CASSRQVGGLYNSPLHF. The chain links TRBV6-2 or TRBV6-3 to TRBJ1-6, with 7 nucleotides matching TRBD1. This CDR3 region has 17 residues. Germline CDR1 is MNHEY and CDR2 is SVGEGT. V lost 5 bases and J lost 3; bases outside the gene matches: 10.

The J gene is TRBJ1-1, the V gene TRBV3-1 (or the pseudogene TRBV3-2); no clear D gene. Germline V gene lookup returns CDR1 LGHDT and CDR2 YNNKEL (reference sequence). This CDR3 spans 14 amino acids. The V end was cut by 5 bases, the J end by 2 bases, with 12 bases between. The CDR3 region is CASSFHRDNTEAFF. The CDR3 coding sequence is TGTGCCAGCAGCTTCCATCGTGATAACACTGAAGCTTTCTTT.

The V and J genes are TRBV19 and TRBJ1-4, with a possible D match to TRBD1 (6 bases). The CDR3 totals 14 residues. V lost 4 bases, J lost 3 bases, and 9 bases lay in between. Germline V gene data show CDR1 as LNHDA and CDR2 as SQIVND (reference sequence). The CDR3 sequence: CASSSRGANEKLFF. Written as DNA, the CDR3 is TGTGCCAGTAGTAGTAGGGGGGCTAATGAAAAACTGTTTTTT. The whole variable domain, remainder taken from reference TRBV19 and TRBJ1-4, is DGGITQSPKYLFRKEGQNVTLSCEQNLNHDAMYWYRQDPGQGLRLIYYSQIVNDFQKGDIAEGYSVSREKKESFPLTVTSAQKNPTAFYLCASSSRGANEKLFFGSGTQLSVL.

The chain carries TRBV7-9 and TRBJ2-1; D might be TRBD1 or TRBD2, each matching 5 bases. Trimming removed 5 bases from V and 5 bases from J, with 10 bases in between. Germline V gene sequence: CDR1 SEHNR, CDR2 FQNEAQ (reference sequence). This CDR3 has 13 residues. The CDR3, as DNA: TGTGCCAGCAGCCTGGGGGTGGACAATGAGCAGTTCTTC. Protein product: CASSLGVDNEQFF.

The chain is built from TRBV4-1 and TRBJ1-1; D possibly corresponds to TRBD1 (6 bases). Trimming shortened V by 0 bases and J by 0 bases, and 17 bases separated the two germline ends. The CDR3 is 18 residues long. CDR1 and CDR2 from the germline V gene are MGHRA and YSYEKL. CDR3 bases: TGCGCCAGCAGCCAAGAGGGGCCGCAGGGGAGAATGAACACTGAAGCTTTCTTT. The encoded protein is CASSQEGPQGRMNTEAFF.